This T cell receptor beta chain emerged from a study of neurological immune-mediated disorders (dated by TCRdb to between 2018 and 2021). Broadly, across the study: Using UMI-based sequencing, the study compared peripheral blood TCR-beta repertoires from patients with HTLV-I-associated myelopathy (HAM/TSP), patients with multiple sclerosis, and healthy controls. The cohort included approximately 70 subjects: roughly 15 with HAM/TSP, around 35 with multiple sclerosis, and about 20 healthy controls. Longitudinal samples, technical triplicates and paired sorted CD4+ and CD8+ T-cell subsets, alongside PBMC samples, were included among the approximately 98 TCR-beta libraries. General study outcomes and caveats: The highest TCR clonal expansion was observed in HAM/TSP patients, whereas the lowest was observed in MS patients, even when compared with healthy controls. Expanded clones from different subjects shared no identical CDR3 amino acid sequences, which suggests that TCR-beta repertoires were private in all groups.

As for this clonotype: There is no known antigen for this receptor. Base qualities are missing; no much larger clone stands one base away.

cDNA was synthesized by template-switch 5'RACE using a primer carrying a 10-nucleotide random unique molecular identifier by which each TCR transcript was tagged. Over 190 million TCR-beta sequences, covering 15-18 subjects, were produced in each sequencing run. The RNeasy kit was used for extraction of total RNA. The KAPA Real-time Library Amplification kit was used to amplify TCR-beta VDJ regions with primers for the TCR constant region and the 5'RACE anchor. A first PCR added sample indexes and Illumina adaptors, and a second PCR then raised library yield. After purification with Ampure beads, the TCR product of roughly 650 bp was size-selected on a 2% E-gel SizeSelection system. Before pooling, library quality was assessed on a Bioanalyzer, concentration was determined with Qubit, and library quantification was performed with the Kapa Library Quantification kit. Paired-end 2 x 150 bp sequencing of the libraries was performed on an Illumina HiSeq 2500. To increase sequence diversity, about 24-32% phiX was spiked into each library pool. The original pipeline was this. Quality-filtered reads were processed with the UMI-based MiGEC pipeline, which removed over 90% of raw TCR sequences during error correction. VDJ genes were aligned to IMGT germline references, and clonotypes were defined by unique CDR3 amino acid sequence plus V-J genes. VDJtools evaluated clonal expansion, Shannon diversity and CDR3 relatedness (CalcPairwiseDistances, ClusterSamples); CLCbio workbench built phylogenetic trees. A clone was classed as expanded if it had 8 or more unique UMIs, a cutoff based on coefficient-of-variation modelling across technical triplicates. TCRdb reworked the public reads: Q25 trimming with fastp, MiXCR clone assembly, productive beta chains retained. Each record represents a unique CDR3 protein, reported with the most common genes and DNA among its rows. TCRdb, not the original authors, processed these V and J calls. Recorded for this sample are tens of thousands of distinct CDR3 sequences; around 10% of them occurred a single time. The ten largest account for 1.8% of the sample.

The junction shows trimming of 0 bases on V and 4 bases on J, plus 10 bases between the germline ends. Measured from the cysteine to the phenylalanine, the CDR3 is 14 residues long. Kept here is only the CDR3 DNA, which spans 42 bases and is read in frame from base 1. In the germline V gene, CDR1 corresponds to SGHRS and CDR2 to YFSETQ. Blood bank volunteers in Maryland, USA served as the healthy controls. For the unsorted PBMC libraries, 2 million PBMCs were stored in RNAlater at -80 degrees C until RNA extraction and were used to generate the libraries. Peripheral blood was subjected to Ficoll-Hypaque density gradient centrifugation to isolate PBMCs, which were then cryopreserved in liquid nitrogen.

The rearranged segments are TRBV5-1 and TRBJ2-5; perhaps TRBD1 is the D gene, with 6 bases matching. This receptor was identified in a man in his forties in good health. The material sequenced was PBMCs. This receptor carries the CDR3 CASSLVPRGETQYF. The DNA reads as follows: TGCGCCAGCAGCTTGGTCCCCAGGGGAGAGACCCAGTACTTC.